One TCR beta chain is described in this entry. The record originates from a study of T cell changes during pregnancy in multiple sclerosis. Generated by immunoSEQ multiplex PCR, the TCRdb table keeps only in-frame clones and is missing some. In the table there are roughly 100,000 clones, about 90% of which are singletons. CDR3 length: 17 residues. Between the trimmed V and J ends, which lost 2 bases and 6 bases, there was a span of 23 bases. Germline CDR1 and CDR2: MNHEY and SMNVEV (reference sequence). The V call is TRBV27, the J call TRBJ2-7; tentative D call: TRBD2 (5 bases). The sample in question was peripheral blood, obtained after pregnancy. The receptor comes from a female donor with multiple sclerosis, enrolled in a pregnancy study. The CDR3 sequence: CASSLKVGRGWTGEQYF. The CDR3 coding sequence is TGTGCCAGCAGTTTAAAAGTCGGTCGCGGGTGGACGGGCGAGCAGTACTTC.